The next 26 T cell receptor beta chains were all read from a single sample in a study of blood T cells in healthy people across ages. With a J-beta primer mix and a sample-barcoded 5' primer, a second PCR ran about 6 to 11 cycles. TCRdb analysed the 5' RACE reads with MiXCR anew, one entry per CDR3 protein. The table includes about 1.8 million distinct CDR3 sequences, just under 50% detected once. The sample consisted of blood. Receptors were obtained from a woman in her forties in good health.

CDR3 loop: CASRPSLGAGDPSTDTQYF. In DNA, the CDR3 is TGTGCCAGCAGACCATCCCTAGGAGCGGGGGACCCTAGCACAGATACGCAGTATTTT. The rearrangement uses TRBV6-1 and TRBJ2-3; 8 nucleotides match TRBD2. With V trimmed by 6 bases and J by 0 bases, 17 bases remained unmatched. Germline assignment: CDR1 MNHNS and CDR2 SASEGT. The CDR3 loop spans 19 amino acids.

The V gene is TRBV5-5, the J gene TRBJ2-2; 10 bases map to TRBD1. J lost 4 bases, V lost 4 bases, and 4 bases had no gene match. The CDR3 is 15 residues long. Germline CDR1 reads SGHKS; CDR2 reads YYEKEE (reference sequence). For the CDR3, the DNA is TGTGCCAGCAGCCAGGGACAGGGGTTCACCGGGGAGCTGTTTTTT. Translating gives CASSQGQGFTGELFF.

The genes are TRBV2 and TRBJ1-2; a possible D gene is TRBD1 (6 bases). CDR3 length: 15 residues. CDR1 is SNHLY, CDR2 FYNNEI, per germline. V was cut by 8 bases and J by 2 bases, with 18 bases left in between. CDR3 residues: CASRLGLGGNYGYTF. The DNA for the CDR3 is TGTGCCAGCCGGTTGGGTCTGGGGGGCAACTATGGCTACACCTTC. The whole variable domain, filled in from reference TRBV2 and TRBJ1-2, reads EPEVTQTPSHQVTQMGQEVILRCVPISNHLYFYWYRQILGQKVEFLVSFYNNEISEKSEIFDDQFSVERPDGSNFTLKIRSTKLEDSAMYFCASRLGLGGNYGYTFGSGTRLTVV.

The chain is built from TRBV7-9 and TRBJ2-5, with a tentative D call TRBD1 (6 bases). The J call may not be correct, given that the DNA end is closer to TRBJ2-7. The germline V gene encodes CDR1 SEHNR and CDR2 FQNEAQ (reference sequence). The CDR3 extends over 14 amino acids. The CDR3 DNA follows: TGTGCCAGCAGCCCTACGACAGGAACCGACGAGCAGTACTTC. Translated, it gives CASSPTTGTDEQYF.

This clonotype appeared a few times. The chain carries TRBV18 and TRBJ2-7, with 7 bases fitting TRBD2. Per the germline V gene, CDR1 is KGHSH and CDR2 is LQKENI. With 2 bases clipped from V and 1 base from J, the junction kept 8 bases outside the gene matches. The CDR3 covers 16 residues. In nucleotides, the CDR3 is TGTGCCAGCTCACCAAAGGCAGCCGGGAGGTCCTACGAGCAGTACTTC. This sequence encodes CASSPKAAGRSYEQYF.

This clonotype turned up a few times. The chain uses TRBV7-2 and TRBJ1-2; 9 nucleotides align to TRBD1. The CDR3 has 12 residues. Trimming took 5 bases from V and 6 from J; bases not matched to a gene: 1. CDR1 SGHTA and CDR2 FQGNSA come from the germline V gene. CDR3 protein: CASSRQGDGYTF. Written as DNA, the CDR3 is TGTGCCAGCAGCCGACAGGGGGATGGCTACACCTTC.

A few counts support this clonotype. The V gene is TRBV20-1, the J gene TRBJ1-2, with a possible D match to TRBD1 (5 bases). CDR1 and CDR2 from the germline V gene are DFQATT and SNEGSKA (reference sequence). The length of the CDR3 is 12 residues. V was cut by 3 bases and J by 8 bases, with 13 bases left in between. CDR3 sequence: CSASGPQGGYTF. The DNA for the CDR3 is TGCAGTGCTAGCGGGCCCCAGGGAGGCTACACCTTC.

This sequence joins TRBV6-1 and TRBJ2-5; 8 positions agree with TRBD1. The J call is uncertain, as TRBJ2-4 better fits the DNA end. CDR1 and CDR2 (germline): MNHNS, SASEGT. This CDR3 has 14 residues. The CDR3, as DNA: TGTGCCAGCAGGCCAGGGGGCATTTTAGACATTCAGTACTTC. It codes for CASRPGGILDIQYF.

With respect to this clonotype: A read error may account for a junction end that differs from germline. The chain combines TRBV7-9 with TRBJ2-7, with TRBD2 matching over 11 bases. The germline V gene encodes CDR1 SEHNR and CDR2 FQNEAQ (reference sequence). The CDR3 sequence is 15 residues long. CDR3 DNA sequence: TGTACCAGCAGCTGGGGGACTAGCGGACCCTACGAGCAGTACTTC. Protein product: CTSSWGTSGPYEQYF.

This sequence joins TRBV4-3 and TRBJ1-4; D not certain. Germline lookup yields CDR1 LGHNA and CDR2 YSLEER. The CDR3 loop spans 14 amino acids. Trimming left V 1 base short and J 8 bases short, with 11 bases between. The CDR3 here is CASSQGTSQEKLFF. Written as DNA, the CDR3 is TGCGCCAGCAGCCAAGGAACAAGCCAGGAAAAACTGTTTTTT.

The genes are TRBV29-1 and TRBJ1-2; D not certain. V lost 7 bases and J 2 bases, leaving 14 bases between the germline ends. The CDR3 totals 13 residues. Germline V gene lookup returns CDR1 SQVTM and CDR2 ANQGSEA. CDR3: CSAVVQTNYGYTF. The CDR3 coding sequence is TGCAGCGCTGTCGTACAGACGAACTATGGCTACACCTTC.

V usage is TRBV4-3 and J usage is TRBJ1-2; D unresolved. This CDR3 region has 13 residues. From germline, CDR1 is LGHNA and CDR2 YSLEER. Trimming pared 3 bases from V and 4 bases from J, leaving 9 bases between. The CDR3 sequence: CASSQTTVYGYTF. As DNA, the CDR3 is TGCGCCAGCAGCCAGACGACGGTCTATGGCTACACCTTC.

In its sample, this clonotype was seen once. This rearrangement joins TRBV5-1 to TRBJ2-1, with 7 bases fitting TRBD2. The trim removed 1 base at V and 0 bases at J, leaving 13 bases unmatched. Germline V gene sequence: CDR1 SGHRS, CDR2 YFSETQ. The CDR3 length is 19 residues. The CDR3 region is CASSLRQGGGVNSYNEQFF. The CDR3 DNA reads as TGCGCCAGCAGCTTGAGGCAGGGTGGGGGGGTTAACTCCTACAATGAGCAGTTCTTC. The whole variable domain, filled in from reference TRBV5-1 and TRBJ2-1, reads KAGVTQTPRYLIKTRGQQVTLSCSPISGHRSVSWYQQTPGQGLQFLFEYFSETQRNKGNFPGRFSGRQFSNSRSEMNVSTLELGDSALYLCASSLRQGGGVNSYNEQFFGPGTRLTVL.

The CDR3 protein is CSAFGLAGNNEQFF. The CDR3 DNA is TGCAGTGCTTTCGGACTAGCGGGGAATAATGAGCAGTTCTTC. The chain has TRBV20-1 and TRBJ2-1, with TRBD2 identical over 12 bases. CDR3 size: 14 residues. The trim removed 5 bases at V and 7 bases at J, leaving 6 bases unmatched. Germline values: CDR1 DFQATT, CDR2 SNEGSKA (reference sequence).

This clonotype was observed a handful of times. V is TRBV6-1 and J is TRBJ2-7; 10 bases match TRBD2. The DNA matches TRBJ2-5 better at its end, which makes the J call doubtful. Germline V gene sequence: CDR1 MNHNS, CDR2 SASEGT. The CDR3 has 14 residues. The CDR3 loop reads CASSAERGGETQYF. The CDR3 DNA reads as TGTGCCAGCAGTGCGGAGCGGGGGGGCGAGACCCAGTACTTC.

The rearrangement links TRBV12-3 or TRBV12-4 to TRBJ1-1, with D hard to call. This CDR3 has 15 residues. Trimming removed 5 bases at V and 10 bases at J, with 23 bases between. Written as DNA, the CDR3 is TGTGCCAGCAGTCCCCCCGGGAGAATCCCCATGCCAGCTTTCTTT. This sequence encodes CASSPPGRIPMPAFF.

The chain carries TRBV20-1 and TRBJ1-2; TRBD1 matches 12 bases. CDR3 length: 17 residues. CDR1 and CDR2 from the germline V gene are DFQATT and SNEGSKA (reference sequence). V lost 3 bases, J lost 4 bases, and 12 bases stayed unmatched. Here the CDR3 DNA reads TGCAGTGCTAGCCTCGGGACAGGGGGCGATCTACTCTATGGCTACACCTTC. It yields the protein CSASLGTGGDLLYGYTF.

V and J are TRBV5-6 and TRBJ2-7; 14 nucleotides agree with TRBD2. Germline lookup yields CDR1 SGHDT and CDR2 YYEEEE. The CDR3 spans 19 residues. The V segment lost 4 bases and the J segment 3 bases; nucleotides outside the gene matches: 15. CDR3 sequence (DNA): TGTGCCAGCAGCGCCCAATCCGGGACTAGCGGGGGTGAGAGCTACGAGCAGTACTTC. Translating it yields CASSAQSGTSGGESYEQYF.

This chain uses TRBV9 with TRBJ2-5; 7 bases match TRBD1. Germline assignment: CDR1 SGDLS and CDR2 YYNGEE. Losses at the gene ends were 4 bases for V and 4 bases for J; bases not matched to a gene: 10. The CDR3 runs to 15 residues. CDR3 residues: CASSNRDSGLETQYF. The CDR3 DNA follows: TGTGCCAGCAGCAACCGGGACAGTGGTTTAGAGACCCAGTACTTC.

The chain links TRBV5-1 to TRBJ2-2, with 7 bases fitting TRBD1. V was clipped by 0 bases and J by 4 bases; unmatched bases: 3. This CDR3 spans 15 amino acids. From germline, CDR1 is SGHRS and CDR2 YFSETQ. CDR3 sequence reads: CASSLAGTVTGELFF. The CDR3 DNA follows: TGCGCCAGCAGCTTGGCCGGGACAGTCACCGGGGAGCTGTTTTTT.

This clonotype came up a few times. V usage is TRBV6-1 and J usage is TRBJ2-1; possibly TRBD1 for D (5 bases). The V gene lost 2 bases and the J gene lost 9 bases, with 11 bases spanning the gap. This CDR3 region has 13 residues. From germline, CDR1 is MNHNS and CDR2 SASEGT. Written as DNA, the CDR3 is TGTGCCAGCAGTGAAAGATTTGACAGTGAGCAGTTCTTC. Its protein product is CASSERFDSEQFF.

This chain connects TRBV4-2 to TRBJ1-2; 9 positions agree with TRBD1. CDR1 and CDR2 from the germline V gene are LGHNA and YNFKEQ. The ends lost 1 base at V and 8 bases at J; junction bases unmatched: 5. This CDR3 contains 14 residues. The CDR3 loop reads CASSQVRDRDGYTF. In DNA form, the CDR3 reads TGTGCCAGCAGCCAAGTTAGGGACAGGGACGGCTACACCTTC.

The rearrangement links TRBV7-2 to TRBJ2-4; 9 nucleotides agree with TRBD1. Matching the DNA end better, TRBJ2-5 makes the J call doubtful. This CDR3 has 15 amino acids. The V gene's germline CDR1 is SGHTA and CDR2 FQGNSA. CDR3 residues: CASSSPRDRVETQYF. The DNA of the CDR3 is TGTGCCAGCAGCTCCCCCCGGGACAGGGTGGAGACCCAGTACTTC.

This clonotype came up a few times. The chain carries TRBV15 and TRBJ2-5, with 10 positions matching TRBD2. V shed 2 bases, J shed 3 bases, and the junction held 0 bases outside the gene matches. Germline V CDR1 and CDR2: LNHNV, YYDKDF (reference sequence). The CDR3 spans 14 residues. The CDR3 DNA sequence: TGTGCCACCAGCAGACTAGCGGGGGAAGAGACCCAGTACTTC. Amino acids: CATSRLAGEETQYF.

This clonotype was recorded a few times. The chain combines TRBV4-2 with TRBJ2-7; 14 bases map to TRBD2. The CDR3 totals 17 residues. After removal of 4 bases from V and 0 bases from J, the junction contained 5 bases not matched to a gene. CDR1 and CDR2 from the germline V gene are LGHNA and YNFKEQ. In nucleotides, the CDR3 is TGTGCCAGCAGCCCAGGACTAGCGGGGGGCCCCTCCTACGAGCAGTACTTC. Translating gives CASSPGLAGGPSYEQYF.

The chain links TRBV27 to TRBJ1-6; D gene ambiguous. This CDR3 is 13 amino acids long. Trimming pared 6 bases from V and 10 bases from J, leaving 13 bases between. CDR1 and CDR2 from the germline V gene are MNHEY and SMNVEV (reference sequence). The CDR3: CASRKAMNSPLHF. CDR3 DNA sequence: TGTGCCAGCAGAAAGGCCATGAACTCACCCCTCCACTTT.